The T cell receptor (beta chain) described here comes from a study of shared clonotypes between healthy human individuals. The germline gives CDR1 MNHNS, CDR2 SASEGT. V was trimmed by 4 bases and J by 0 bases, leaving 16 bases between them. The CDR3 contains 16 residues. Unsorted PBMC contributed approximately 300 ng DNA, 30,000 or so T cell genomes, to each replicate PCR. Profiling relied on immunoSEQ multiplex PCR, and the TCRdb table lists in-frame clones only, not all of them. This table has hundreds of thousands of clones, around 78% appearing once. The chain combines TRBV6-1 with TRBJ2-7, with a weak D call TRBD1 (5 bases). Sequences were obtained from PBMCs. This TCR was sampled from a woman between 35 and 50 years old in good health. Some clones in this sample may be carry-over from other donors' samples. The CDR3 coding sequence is TGTGCCAGCAGTGCGCCAGGCCGAGACAGCTCCTACGAGCAGTACTTC. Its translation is CASSAPGRDSSYEQYF.